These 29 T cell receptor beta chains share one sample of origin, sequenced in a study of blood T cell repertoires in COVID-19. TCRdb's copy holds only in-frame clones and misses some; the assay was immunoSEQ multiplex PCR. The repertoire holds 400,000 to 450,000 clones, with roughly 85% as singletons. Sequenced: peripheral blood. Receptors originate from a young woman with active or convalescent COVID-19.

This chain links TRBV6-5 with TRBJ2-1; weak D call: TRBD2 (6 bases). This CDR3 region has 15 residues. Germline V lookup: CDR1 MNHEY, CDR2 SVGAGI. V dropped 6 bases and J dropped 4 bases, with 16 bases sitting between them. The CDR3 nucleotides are TGTGCCAGCAGGGGCGCGGGACTGGGATACAATGAGCAGTTCTTC. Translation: CASRGAGLGYNEQFF.

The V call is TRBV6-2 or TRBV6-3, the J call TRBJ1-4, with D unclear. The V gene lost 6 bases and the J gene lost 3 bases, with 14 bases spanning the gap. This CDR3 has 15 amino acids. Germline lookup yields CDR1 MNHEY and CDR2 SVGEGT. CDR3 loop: CASSLTRVSNEKLFF. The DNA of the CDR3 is TGTGCCAGCAGCCTCACTCGGGTCTCTAATGAAAAACTGTTTTTT.

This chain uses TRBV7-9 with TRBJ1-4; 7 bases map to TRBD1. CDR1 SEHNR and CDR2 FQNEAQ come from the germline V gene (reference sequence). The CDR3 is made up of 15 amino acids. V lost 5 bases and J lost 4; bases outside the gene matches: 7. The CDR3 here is CASSPGQDHNEKLFF. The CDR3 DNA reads TGTGCCAGCAGCCCCGGACAGGACCATAATGAAAAACTGTTTTTT.

The CDR3 here is CASSEGSEGSYEQYF. The CDR3 DNA reads TGTGCCAGCAGTGAAGGGTCAGAGGGCTCCTACGAGCAGTACTTC. The V call is TRBV6-1, the J call TRBJ2-7; D possibly corresponds to TRBD2 (5 bases). The CDR3 sequence is 15 residues long. Germline V CDR1 and CDR2: MNHNS, SASEGT. V was pared by 1 base and J by 0 bases, with 10 bases between.

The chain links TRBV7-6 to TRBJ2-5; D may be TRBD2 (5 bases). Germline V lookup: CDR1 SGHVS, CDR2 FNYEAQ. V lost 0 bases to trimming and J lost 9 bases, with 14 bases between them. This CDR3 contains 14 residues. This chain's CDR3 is CASSLAEAGRAQYF. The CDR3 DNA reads TGTGCCAGCAGCTTAGCGGAGGCGGGTCGGGCCCAGTACTTC.

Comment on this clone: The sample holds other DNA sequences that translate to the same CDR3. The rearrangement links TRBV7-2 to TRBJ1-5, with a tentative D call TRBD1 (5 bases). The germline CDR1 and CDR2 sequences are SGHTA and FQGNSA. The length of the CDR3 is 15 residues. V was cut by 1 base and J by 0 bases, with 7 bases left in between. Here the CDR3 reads CASSLDRPSNQPQHF. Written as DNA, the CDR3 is TGTGCCAGCAGCTTAGACAGGCCTAGCAATCAGCCCCAGCATTTT.

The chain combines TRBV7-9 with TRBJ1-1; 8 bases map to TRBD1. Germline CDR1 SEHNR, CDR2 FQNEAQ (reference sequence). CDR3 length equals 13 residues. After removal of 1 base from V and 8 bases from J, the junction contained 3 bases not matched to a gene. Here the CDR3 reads CASSLEAGGEAFF. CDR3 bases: TGTGCCAGCAGCTTAGAGGCAGGGGGCGAAGCTTTCTTT.

This chain's CDR3 is CASRLRRSGGDGLYNEQFF. The CDR3 DNA is TGTGCAAGTCGCTTAAGACGGAGCGGGGGAGACGGACTCTACAATGAGCAGTTCTTC. The genes are TRBV12-2 and TRBJ2-1; the DNA was not compared with TRBD2, the D call given in the table. TRBV12-2 is tagged as a pseudogene. The length of the CDR3 is 19 residues.

DNA of the CDR3: TGCAGCGTGCCCGGGACTAGCGGGGCTGGTGGCTCAGATACGCAGTATTTT. It is translated as CSVPGTSGAGGSDTQYF. This rearrangement joins TRBV29-1 to TRBJ2-3; 13 bases fit TRBD2. Unmatched junction bases numbered 13, after V lost 6 bases and J lost 4 bases. In germline, CDR1 is SQVTM, CDR2 ANQGSEA. The CDR3 totals 17 residues.

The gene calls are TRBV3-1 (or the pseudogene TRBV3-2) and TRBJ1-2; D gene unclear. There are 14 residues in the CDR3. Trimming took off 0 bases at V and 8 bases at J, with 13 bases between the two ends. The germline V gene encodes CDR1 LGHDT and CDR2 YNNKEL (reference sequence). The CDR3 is CASSQDLASPGYTF. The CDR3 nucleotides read TGTGCCAGCAGCCAAGATTTGGCATCCCCGGGCTACACCTTC.

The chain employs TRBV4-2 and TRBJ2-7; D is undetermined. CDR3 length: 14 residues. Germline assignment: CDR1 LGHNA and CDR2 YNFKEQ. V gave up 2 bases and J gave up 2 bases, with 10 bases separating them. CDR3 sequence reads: CASSQWAGTYEQYF. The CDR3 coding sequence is TGTGCCAGCAGCCAATGGGCAGGAACCTACGAGCAGTACTTC.

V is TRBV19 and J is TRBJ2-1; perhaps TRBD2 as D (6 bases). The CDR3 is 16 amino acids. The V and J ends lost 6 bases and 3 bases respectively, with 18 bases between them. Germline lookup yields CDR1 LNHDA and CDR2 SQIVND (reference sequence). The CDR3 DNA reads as TGTGCCAGTAGCCATTTAGCGGAGGTCTTCTACAATGAGCAGTTCTTC. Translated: CASSHLAEVFYNEQFF.

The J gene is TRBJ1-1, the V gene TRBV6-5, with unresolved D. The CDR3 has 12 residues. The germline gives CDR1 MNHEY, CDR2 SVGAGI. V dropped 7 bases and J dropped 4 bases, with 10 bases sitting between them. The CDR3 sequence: CASTESVTEAFF. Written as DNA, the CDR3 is TGTGCCAGCACCGAGTCGGTCACTGAAGCTTTCTTT.

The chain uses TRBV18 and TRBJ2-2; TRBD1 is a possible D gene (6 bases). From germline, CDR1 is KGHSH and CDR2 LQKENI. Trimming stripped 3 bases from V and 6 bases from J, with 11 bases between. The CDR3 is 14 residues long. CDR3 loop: CASSPRDNPGELFF. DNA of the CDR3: TGTGCCAGCTCACCCCGGGACAACCCCGGGGAGCTGTTTTTT. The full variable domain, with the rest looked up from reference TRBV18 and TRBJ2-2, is NAGVMQNPRHLVRRRGQEARLRCSPMKGHSHVYWYRQLPEEGLKFMVYLQKENIIDESGMPKERFSAEFPKEGPSILRIQQVVRGDSAAYFCASSPRDNPGELFFGEGSRLTVL.

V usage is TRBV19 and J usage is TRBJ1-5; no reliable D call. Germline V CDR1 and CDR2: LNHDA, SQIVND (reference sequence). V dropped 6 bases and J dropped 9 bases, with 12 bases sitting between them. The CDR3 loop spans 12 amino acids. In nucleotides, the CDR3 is TGTGCCAGTAGCATGCCGAGTTGGCCCCAGCATTTT. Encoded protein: CASSMPSWPQHF.

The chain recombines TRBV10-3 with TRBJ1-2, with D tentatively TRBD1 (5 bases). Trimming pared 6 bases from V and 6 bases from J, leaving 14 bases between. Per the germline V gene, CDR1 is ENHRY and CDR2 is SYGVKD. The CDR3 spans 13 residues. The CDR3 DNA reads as TGTGCCATCAGCCAGGGAGGAGGTGATGGCTACACCTTC. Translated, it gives CAISQGGGDGYTF.

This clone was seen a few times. CDR3 residues: CASTMGQGYGYTF. In DNA, the CDR3 is TGTGCCAGCACAATGGGACAGGGATACGGCTACACCTTC. The rearrangement uses TRBV6-5 and TRBJ1-2; 9 nucleotides line up with TRBD1. Losses at the gene ends were 7 bases for V and 8 bases for J; bases not matched to a gene: 8. Germline CDR1 is MNHEY and CDR2 is SVGAGI. The CDR3 totals 13 residues.

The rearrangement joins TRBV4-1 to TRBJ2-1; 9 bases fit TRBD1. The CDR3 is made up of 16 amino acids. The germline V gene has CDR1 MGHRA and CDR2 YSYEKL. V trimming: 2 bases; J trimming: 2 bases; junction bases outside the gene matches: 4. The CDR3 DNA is TGCGCCAGCAGCCAATACCGGGACAGGGCCTACAATGAGCAGTTCTTC. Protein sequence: CASSQYRDRAYNEQFF.

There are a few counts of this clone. The CDR3 region has the DNA TGTGCCAGCAAGGGACAGGGCCCTAATGAGCAGTTCTTC. Protein: CASKGQGPNEQFF. V is TRBV2 and J is TRBJ2-1; 9 positions agree with TRBD1. This CDR3 contains 13 residues. CDR1 is SNHLY, CDR2 FYNNEI, per germline. After removal of 7 bases from V and 7 bases from J, the junction contained 5 bases not matched to a gene.

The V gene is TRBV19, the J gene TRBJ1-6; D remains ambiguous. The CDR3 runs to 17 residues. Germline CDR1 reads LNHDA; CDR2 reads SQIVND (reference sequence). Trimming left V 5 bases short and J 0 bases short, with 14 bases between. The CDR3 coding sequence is TGTGCCAGTAGTCTCGGGTCGGGAATCTCCTATAATTCACCCCTCCACTTT. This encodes CASSLGSGISYNSPLHF.

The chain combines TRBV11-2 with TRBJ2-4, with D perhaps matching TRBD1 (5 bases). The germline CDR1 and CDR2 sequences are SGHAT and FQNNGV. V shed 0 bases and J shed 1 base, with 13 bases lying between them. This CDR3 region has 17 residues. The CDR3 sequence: CASSLDGWGAAKNIQYF. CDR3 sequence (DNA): TGTGCCAGCAGCTTAGATGGCTGGGGCGCGGCCAAAAACATTCAGTACTTC.

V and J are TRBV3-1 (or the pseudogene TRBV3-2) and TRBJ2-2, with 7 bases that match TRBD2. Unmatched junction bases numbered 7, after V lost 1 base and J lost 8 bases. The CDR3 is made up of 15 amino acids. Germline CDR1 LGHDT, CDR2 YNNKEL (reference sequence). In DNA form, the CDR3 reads TGTGCCAGCAGCCAAGGGACTAGTCAGGCGGGGGAGCTGTTTTTT. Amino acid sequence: CASSQGTSQAGELFF.

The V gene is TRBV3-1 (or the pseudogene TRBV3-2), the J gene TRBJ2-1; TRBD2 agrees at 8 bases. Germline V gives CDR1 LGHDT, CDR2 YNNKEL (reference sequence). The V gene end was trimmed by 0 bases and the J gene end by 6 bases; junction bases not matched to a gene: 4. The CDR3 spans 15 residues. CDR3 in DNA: TGTGCCAGCAGCCAAGATCGGGGGGGGCTCAATGAGCAGTTCTTC. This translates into CASSQDRGGLNEQFF.

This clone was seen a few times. CDR3 loop: CASSTQTNTGPGVRGEAFF. The CDR3 bases are TGTGCCAGTAGTACCCAAACGAACACGGGCCCCGGGGTGCGCGGTGAAGCTTTCTTT. This chain connects TRBV19 to TRBJ1-1; no clear D gene. Germline V gene sequence: CDR1 LNHDA, CDR2 SQIVND (reference sequence). V lost 4 bases to trimming and J lost 7 bases, with 31 bases between them. There are 19 residues in the CDR3.

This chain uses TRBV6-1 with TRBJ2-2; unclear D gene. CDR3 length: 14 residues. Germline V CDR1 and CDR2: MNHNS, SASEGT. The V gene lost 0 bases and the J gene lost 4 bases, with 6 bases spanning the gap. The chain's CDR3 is CASSEAIFTGELFF. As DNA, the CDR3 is TGTGCCAGCAGTGAAGCTATATTCACCGGGGAGCTGTTTTTT.

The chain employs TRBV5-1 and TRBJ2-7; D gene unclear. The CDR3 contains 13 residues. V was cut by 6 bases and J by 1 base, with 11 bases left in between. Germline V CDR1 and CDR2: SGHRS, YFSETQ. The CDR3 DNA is TGCGCCAGCACCGAACCAGGATCCTACGAGCAGTACTTC. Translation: CASTEPGSYEQYF. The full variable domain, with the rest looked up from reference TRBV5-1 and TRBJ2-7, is KAGVTQTPRYLIKTRGQQVTLSCSPISGHRSVSWYQQTPGQGLQFLFEYFSETQRNKGNFPGRFSGRQFSNSRSEMNVSTLELGDSALYLCASTEPGSYEQYFGPGTRLTVT.

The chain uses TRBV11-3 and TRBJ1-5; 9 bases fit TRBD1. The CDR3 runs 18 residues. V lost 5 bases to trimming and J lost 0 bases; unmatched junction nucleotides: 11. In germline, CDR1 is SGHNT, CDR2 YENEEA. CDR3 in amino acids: CASSPWGQGGGSNQPQHF. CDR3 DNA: TGTGCCAGCAGCCCCTGGGGACAGGGAGGGGGTAGCAATCAGCCCCAGCATTTT.

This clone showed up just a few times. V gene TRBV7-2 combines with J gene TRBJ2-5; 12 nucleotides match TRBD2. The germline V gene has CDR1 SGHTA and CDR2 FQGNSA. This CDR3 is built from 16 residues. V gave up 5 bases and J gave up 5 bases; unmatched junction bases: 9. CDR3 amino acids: CASSQASGRAQETQYF. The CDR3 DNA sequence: TGTGCCAGCAGCCAGGCTAGCGGGAGGGCCCAGGAGACCCAGTACTTC.

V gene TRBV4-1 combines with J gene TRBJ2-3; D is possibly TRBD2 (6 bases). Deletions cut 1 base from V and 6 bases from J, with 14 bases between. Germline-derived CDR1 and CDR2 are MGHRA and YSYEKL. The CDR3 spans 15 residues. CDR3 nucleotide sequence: TGCGCCAGCAGCCAAGGGCGGGACGGGGTGGATACGCAGTATTTT. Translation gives CASSQGRDGVDTQYF.